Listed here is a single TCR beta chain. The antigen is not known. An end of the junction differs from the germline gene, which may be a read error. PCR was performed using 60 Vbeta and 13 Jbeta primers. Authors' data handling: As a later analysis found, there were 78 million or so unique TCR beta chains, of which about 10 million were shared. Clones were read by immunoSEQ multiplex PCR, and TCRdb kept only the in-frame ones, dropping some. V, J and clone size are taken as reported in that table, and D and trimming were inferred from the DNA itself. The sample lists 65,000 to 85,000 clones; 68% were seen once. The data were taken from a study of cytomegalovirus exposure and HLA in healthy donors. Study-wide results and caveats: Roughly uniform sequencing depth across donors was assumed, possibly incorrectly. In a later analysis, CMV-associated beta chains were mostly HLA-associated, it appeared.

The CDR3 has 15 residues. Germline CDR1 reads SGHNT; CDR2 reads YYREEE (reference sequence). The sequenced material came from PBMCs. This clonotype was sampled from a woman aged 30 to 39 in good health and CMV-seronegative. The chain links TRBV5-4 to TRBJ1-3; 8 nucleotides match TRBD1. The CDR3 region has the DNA TGCGCCAGCAGCCAAGCAGGGGGCGTTGGAAACACCATATATTTT. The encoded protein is CASSQAGGVGNTIYF. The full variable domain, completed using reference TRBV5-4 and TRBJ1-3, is ETGVTQSPTHLIKTRGQQVTLRCSSQSGHNTVSWYQQALGQGPQFIFQYYREEENGRGNFPPRFSGLQFPNYSSELNVNALELDDSALYLCASSQAGGVGNTIYFGEGSWLTVV.